This record looks at one TCR beta chain sequence and its context. The data are from a study of T cell changes during pregnancy in multiple sclerosis. This CDR3 is built from 19 residues. The V gene lost 7 bases and the J gene lost 0 bases, with 22 bases spanning the gap. Per the germline V gene, CDR1 is MNHEY and CDR2 is SMNVEV (reference sequence). Sequenced by immunoSEQ multiplex PCR; TCRdb stores in-frame clones only, minus some. This sample has about 67,000 clones, with approximately 90% found just once. The sample consisted of peripheral blood, taken in the second trimester of pregnancy. The chain combines TRBV27 with TRBJ2-6; D perhaps matches TRBD1 (6 bases). This sequence was found in a female donor with multiple sclerosis, enrolled in a pregnancy study. The CDR3 sequence is CASTLVGQNPLSGANVLTF. The CDR3 DNA reads as TGTGCCAGCACCCTAGTCGGACAGAATCCCCTCTCTGGGGCCAACGTCCTGACTTTC.